This is a list of T cell receptor beta chains from one sample in a study of control samples from healthy donors and cancer patients. The repertoire was sequenced with immunoSEQ multiplex PCR; TCRdb's copy has only in-frame clones and lacks some. Here the sample spans approximately 87,000 clones, 91% being singletons. The sequencing input was blood. The receptors were sampled from a man aged 50-59 years in good health. Both conserved end residues are part of each CDR3. D genes are given only for firm matches. The size field is filled for only some rows; it gives once, few, many or a size class.

D gene,J gene,V gene,clone size,CDR3 DNA,CDR3 protein
TRBD1,TRBJ1-1,TRBV19,.,TGTGCCAGTAGTATTGATGGGGACAGGGCGTGGAACACTGAAGCTTTCTTT,CASSIDGDRAWNTEAFF
.,TRBJ2-3,TRBV5-8,.,TGTGCCAGCAGCACGGGCCCCACAGATACGCAGTATTTT,CASSTGPTDTQYF
TRBD1,TRBJ1-2,TRBV7-2,.,TGTGCCAGCAGCCTGGACAGGGTGCAAGGTTCACTCTATGGCTACACCTTC,CASSLDRVQGSLYGYTF
.,TRBJ1-1,TRBV24-1,.,TGTGCCACCAGTGCGGACGGAGGTAGTACTGAAGCTTTCTTT,CATSADGGSTEAFF
.,TRBJ2-6,TRBV7-2,.,TGTGCCAGCAGCTTAAGCAGGGGAGCTGGGGCCAACGTCCTGACTTTC,CASSLSRGAGANVLTF
.,TRBJ1-4,TRBV19,.,TGTGCCAGTGGCAGAGGGGGTACTAATGAAAAACTGTTTTTT,CASGRGGTNEKLFF
.,TRBJ2-6,TRBV5-1,.,TGCGCCAGCAGCTTAGTCAGGGGAGCGCGGGGGGCCAACGTCCTGACTTTC,CASSLVRGARGANVLTF
TRBD1,TRBJ1-6,TRBV7-9,.,TGTGCCAGCAGCTTATCGGGGGGGACAGGTGATTCACCCCTCCACTTT,CASSLSGGTGDSPLHF
TRBD1,TRBJ1-5,TRBV2,.,TGTGCCAGCAGCATTGACAGGGTAAATAGCAATCAGCCCCAGCATTTT,CASSIDRVNSNQPQHF
.,TRBJ1-5,TRBV11-2,few,TGTGCCAGCAGCCGGGACGGTAGCCCAATCAGTAGGCCCCAGCATTTT,CASSRDGSPISRPQHF
.,TRBJ1-5,TRBV27,few,TGTGCCAGCAGTTTATCGGCGGATAGCAATCAGCCCCAGCATTTT,CASSLSADSNQPQHF
.,TRBJ1-1,TRBV2,.,TGTGCCAGCAGTTTGGGTCAGACGGAAGCTTTCTTT,CASSLGQTEAFF
TRBD2,TRBJ2-1,TRBV30,.,TGTGCCTGGAGCCCGGGGGGATCTCGAAATGAGCAGTTCTTC,CAWSPGGSRNEQFF
.,TRBJ1-1,TRBV18,.,TGTGCCAGCTCTCGGACGGCGAGTCACTTTGAAGCTTTCTTT,CASSRTASHFEAFF
TRBD1,TRBJ1-1,TRBV27,few,TGTGCCAGCAGTTTGGGACAGGGGAGGTTGACTGAAGCTTTCTTT,CASSLGQGRLTEAFF
.,TRBJ2-3,TRBV10-3,.,TGTGCCATCAGTGAAGAACAGCTCACAGATACGCAGTATTTT,CAISEEQLTDTQYF
.,TRBJ1-5,TRBV19,.,TGTGCCAGTGCTCGGGGTGGCAATCAGCCCCAGCATTTT,CASARGGNQPQHF
.,TRBJ2-5,TRBV7-2,.,TGTGCCAGCACCGAGCCAACATGGGGTAGAGAGACCCAGTACTTC,CASTEPTWGRETQYF
.,TRBJ1-1,TRBV7-2,.,TGTGCCAGCAGCATTCAGGGTGGGACTGAAGCTTTCTTT,CASSIQGGTEAFF
.,TRBJ1-1,TRBV27,.,TGTGCCAGCAGTTATTCTACAGGGAAATCCGAAGCTTTCTTT,CASSYSTGKSEAFF
TRBD1,TRBJ2-7,TRBV7-6,.,TGTGCCAGCAGCTTAGAGGACAGGGGAGGGTACGAGCAGTACTTC,CASSLEDRGGYEQYF
TRBD1,TRBJ1-5,TRBV10-3,.,TGTGCCATCAAGGGGACAGGGATGGACCAGCCCCAGCATTTT,CAIKGTGMDQPQHF
.,TRBJ1-1,TRBV6-5,.,TGTGCCAGCATCCCCCGAATGAGAACTGAAGCTTTCTTT,CASIPRMRTEAFF
.,TRBJ2-1,TRBV13,once,TGTGCCAGCATCCCCCCCCTGACAGCAATATACAATGAGCAGTTCTTC,CASIPPLTAIYNEQFF
.,TRBJ2-1,TRBV27,few,TGTGCCAGCAGGGAAAGGAATGAGCAGTTCTTC,CASRERNEQFF
.,TRBJ1-1,TRBV12-3/TRBV12-4,.,TGTGCCAGCAGTTTAGTCCCGAGCTCAGCTTTCTTT,CASSLVPSSAFF
.,TRBJ1-1,TRBV2,.,TGTGCCAGCAAGCCCGAAGATAAGGTTTTGGTCACTGAAGCTTTCTTT,CASKPEDKVLVTEAFF
TRBD1,TRBJ1-1,TRBV11-2,.,TGTGCCAGCAGCTTTGCGCACGGACAGGGTAAGGAAGCTTTCTTT,CASSFAHGQGKEAFF
.,TRBJ1-1,TRBV4-2,.,TGTGCCAGCAGCCAAAGGGGCAGGGTTGGGACTGAAGCTTTCTTT,CASSQRGRVGTEAFF
.,TRBJ2-2,TRBV5-4,.,TGTGCCAGCAGCTTGGCCGGCTCCACCGGGGAGCTGTTTTTT,CASSLAGSTGELFF
.,TRBJ1-4,TRBV5-8,.,TGTGCCAGCAGCTTGGGGTTTTTAGGCGGGACGGATGAAAAACTGTTTTTT,CASSLGFLGGTDEKLFF
TRBD1,TRBJ1-2,TRBV24-1,.,TGTGCCACCAGTGATTCCTCCCGAGGACAGGGTAGCTATGGCTACACCTTC,CATSDSSRGQGSYGYTF
TRBD1,TRBJ1-5,TRBV15,.,TGTGCCACCAGCAGAGATTTGGGACAGGGGGTCTATAGCAATCAGCCCCAGCATTTT,CATSRDLGQGVYSNQPQHF
.,TRBJ1-1,TRBV15,once,TGTGCCACCAGCAGAGGAAGTGTAGGGAACACTGAAGCTTTCTTT,CATSRGSVGNTEAFF
.,TRBJ1-1,TRBV6-5,.,TGTGCCCACTCGAGCGGATTTGACACTGAAGCTTTCTTT,CAHSSGFDTEAFF
TRBD2,TRBJ2-3,TRBV6-2/TRBV6-3,.,TGTGCCAGCAGCCCCGAGGGACTAGCGGGGGGAGATACGCAGTATTTT,CASSPEGLAGGDTQYF
TRBD1,TRBJ1-2,TRBV29-1,once,TGCAGCGCCTCGACAGGGACTAACTATGGCTACACCTTC,CSASTGTNYGYTF
.,TRBJ1-5,TRBV10-1,.,TGCGCCAGCAGTGAGCGGCTCGGAGGGCGAGGTCGGAATCAGCCCCAGCATTTT,CASSERLGGRGRNQPQHF
.,TRBJ1-1,TRBV9,.,TGTGCCAGCAGCGTGACAGGAGCCATGAACACTGAAGCTTTCTTT,CASSVTGAMNTEAFF
.,TRBJ1-1,TRBV6-6,.,TGTGCCAGCAGTTACTCGAAATCGGAGGGAACTGAAGCTTTCTTT,CASSYSKSEGTEAFF
.,TRBJ1-5,TRBV4-3,.,TGCGCCAGCAGCCAAGGGAGGGGGGGCAATCAGCCCCAGCATTTT,CASSQGRGGNQPQHF
.,TRBJ1-6,TRBV29-1,.,TGCAGCGTTCAAGACACCTCCTATAATTCACCCCTCCACTTT,CSVQDTSYNSPLHF
.,TRBJ1-1,TRBV9,once,TGTGCCAGCAGCGCATCATCACCGGACAAGAACACTGAAGCTTTCTTT,CASSASSPDKNTEAFF
.,TRBJ1-1,TRBV29-1,.,TGCAGCCTAACCCCAGTTTATACCCCTGAAGCTTTCTTT,CSLTPVYTPEAFF
.,TRBJ1-1,TRBV9,.,TGTGCCAGCAGCGTAGAAGATTGGGGGCGGAACACTGAAGCTTTCTTT,CASSVEDWGRNTEAFF
.,TRBJ1-5,TRBV2,.,TGTGCCAGCAGGAGTCAGTTGTTACCCAATCAGCCCCAGCATTTT,CASRSQLLPNQPQHF
.,TRBJ2-2,TRBV5-8,.,TGTGCCAGCAGCTTGGAAGACACCGGGGAGCTGTTTTTT,CASSLEDTGELFF
.,TRBJ1-5,TRBV7-9,.,TGTGCCAGCAGCTCACCCCAGGGGCAGCCCCAGCATTTT,CASSSPQGQPQHF
.,TRBJ1-4,TRBV10-3,.,TGTGCCAGCCAGGGGAACAGGGAGGGCGAAAAACTGTTTTTT,CASQGNREGEKLFF